Below, 26 T cell receptor beta chains from the same sample are listed, as sequenced in a study of shared clonotypes between healthy human individuals (dated by TCRdb to the early 2020s). CD8 naive samples consisted of CD45RO-negative cells that were positively selected for CCR7, yielding a CD45RA+CCR7+ population without TemRA cells. The library was made by the immunoSEQ multiplex PCR assay. This is the immuneACCESS table as TCRdb keeps it, with only in-frame sequences that have V and J called. A part of the clones is gone; compared with another copy, unresolved V genes explain less than half, and the rest is unexplained. This sample has 800,000 or so clones in its table, and around 96% of those were observed once. The ten largest clones capture less than 0.3% of the sample. The sequenced material came from naive CD8+ T cells sorted from blood. The sample's cell subset or site label is to be understood as: CD45RA+CCR7+. The receptors come from a man younger than 45 in good health.

In the case of this clone: The same CDR3 is also encoded by other DNA sequences in this sample. The chain joins TRBV7-9 to TRBJ2-3; D uncertain. Trimming shortened V by 3 bases and J by 1 base, and 2 bases separated the two germline ends. This CDR3 region has 12 residues. Germline V gene lookup returns CDR1 SEHNR and CDR2 FQNEAQ (reference sequence). CDR3 sequence reads: CASSFRTDTQYF. CDR3 DNA: TGTGCCAGCAGCTTCCGCACAGATACGCAGTATTTT.

The chain uses TRBV7-9 and TRBJ2-1, with 9 bases aligning to TRBD2. CDR1 is SEHNR, CDR2 FQNEAQ, per germline (reference sequence). The CDR3 totals 16 residues. Unmatched junction bases numbered 8, after V lost 5 bases and J lost 3 bases. CDR3 amino acids: CASSPTIAGVYNEQFF. CDR3 bases: TGTGCCAGCAGCCCAACGATAGCGGGGGTCTACAATGAGCAGTTCTTC. The full variable domain, completed using reference TRBV7-9 and TRBJ2-1, is DTGVSQNPRHKITKRGQNVTFRCDPISEHNRLYWYRQTLGQGPEFLTYFQNEAQLEKSRLLSDRFSAERPKGSFSTLEIQRTEQGDSAMYLCASSPTIAGVYNEQFFGPGTRLTVL.

On this clone: The sample carries other DNA sequences with the same CDR3. The rearrangement links TRBV29-1 to TRBJ2-1, with D hard to call. CDR3 length equals 13 residues. Deletions cut 1 base from V and 4 bases from J, with 8 bases between. CDR1 SQVTM and CDR2 ANQGSEA come from the germline V gene. The CDR3 is CSVEGRVYNEQFF. The CDR3, as DNA: TGCAGCGTTGAAGGGCGCGTGTACAATGAGCAGTTCTTC.

This clone was found a few times. This rearrangement joins TRBV5-6 to TRBJ2-1; 7 nucleotides line up with TRBD1. The CDR3 contains 14 residues. Looked up from germline, CDR1 is SGHDT and CDR2 is YYEEEE. V lost 4 bases to trimming and J lost 5 bases; unmatched junction nucleotides: 6. The CDR3: CASSPDRDNNEQFF. The DNA of the CDR3 is TGTGCCAGCAGCCCCGACAGGGATAACAATGAGCAGTTCTTC.

This chain connects TRBV7-9 to TRBJ2-7, with D possibly being TRBD1 (5 bases). Trimming pared 2 bases from V and 4 bases from J, leaving 12 bases between. The CDR3 consists of 14 residues. Germline V gives CDR1 SEHNR, CDR2 FQNEAQ (reference sequence). CDR3 residues: CASSLLTSGYEQYF. The CDR3 bases are TGTGCCAGCAGCTTATTAACGTCAGGGTACGAGCAGTACTTC.

The V and J genes are TRBV11-2 and TRBJ2-7; TRBD1 is a possible D gene (5 bases). In germline, CDR1 is SGHAT, CDR2 FQNNGV. V lost 4 bases and J lost 3, with 13 bases in between. The CDR3 contains 14 residues. In DNA form, the CDR3 reads TGTGCCAGCAGCTCCCTTCAGGGTTACTACGAGCAGTACTTC. Translating gives CASSSLQGYYEQYF. The complete variable domain, with remaining parts taken from reference TRBV11-2 and TRBJ2-7, reads EAGVAQSPRYKIIEKRQSVAFWCNPISGHATLYWYQQILGQGPKLLIQFQNNGVVDDSQLPKDRFSAERLKGVDSTLKIQPAKLEDSAVYLCASSSLQGYYEQYFGPGTRLTVT.

V usage is TRBV7-9 and J usage is TRBJ2-3; no firm D call. Germline CDR1 SEHNR, CDR2 FQNEAQ (reference sequence). CDR3 length: 15 amino acids. V lost 3 bases, J lost 0 bases, and 10 bases lay in between. CDR3: CASSFFRASTDTQYF. In nucleotides, the CDR3 is TGTGCCAGCAGCTTCTTCCGGGCTAGCACAGATACGCAGTATTTT.

The V and J genes are TRBV29-1 and TRBJ2-1; 10 bases align to TRBD1. The CDR3 is 17 residues long. Trimming cost V 0 bases and J 1 base; bases outside gene matches: 6. Germline loops: CDR1 SQVTM, CDR2 ANQGSEA. CDR3 sequence reads: CSVEDRWTGGSYNEQFF. The CDR3 nucleotides are TGCAGCGTTGAAGATCGTTGGACAGGGGGATCCTACAATGAGCAGTTCTTC.

This chain uses TRBV14 with TRBJ1-2; D might be TRBD1 (5 bases). This CDR3 contains 15 residues. The V end was cut by 5 bases, the J end by 4 bases, with 17 bases between. CDR1 is SGHDN, CDR2 FVKESK, per germline. The CDR3 loop is CASSGSAGTFYGYTF. The CDR3 DNA reads as TGTGCCAGCAGCGGGAGTGCAGGGACCTTCTATGGCTACACCTTC.

This chain connects TRBV6-5 to TRBJ2-7; D may match TRBD1 or TRBD2 (6 bases each). Germline lookup yields CDR1 MNHEY and CDR2 SVGAGI. The CDR3 runs to 15 residues. The V end lost 1 base, the J end lost 2 bases, and 12 bases lay between the germline ends. CDR3 region: CASSYWGANTYEQYF. The CDR3 region has the DNA TGTGCCAGCAGTTACTGGGGGGCAAACACCTACGAGCAGTACTTC.

This clone was recorded only once. The rearrangement links TRBV27 to TRBJ2-3; 11 bases are shared with TRBD1. The CDR3 totals 15 residues. V lost 3 bases to trimming and J lost 4 bases; unmatched junction nucleotides: 3. Looked up from germline, CDR1 is MNHEY and CDR2 is SMNVEV (reference sequence). The CDR3 here is CASSLAGQGADTQYF. CDR3 nucleotides: TGTGCCAGCAGTTTGGCGGGACAGGGGGCAGATACGCAGTATTTT.

The CDR3 spells CASSQTDGHYEQYF. As DNA, the CDR3 is TGCGCCAGCAGCCAGACGGACGGACACTACGAGCAGTACTTC. The V gene is TRBV4-1, the J gene TRBJ2-7; tentatively, D is TRBD1 (5 bases). Germline CDR1 and CDR2: MGHRA and YSYEKL. The CDR3 totals 14 residues. Trimming removed 3 bases from V and 3 bases from J, with 12 bases in between.

The V gene is TRBV14, the J gene TRBJ2-5, with D possibly matching TRBD1 (7 bases). Trimming cost V 5 bases and J 5 bases, with 18 bases left between them. CDR1 SGHDN and CDR2 FVKESK come from the germline V gene. This CDR3 region has 15 residues. The CDR3 reads CASSDRAYREETQYF. The DNA for the CDR3 is TGTGCCAGCAGCGACAGGGCCTACCGGGAGGAGACCCAGTACTTC.

CDR3: CASSLFVNTEAFF. CDR3 coding DNA: TGTGCCAGCAGCTTGTTTGTGAACACTGAAGCTTTCTTT. The V gene is TRBV5-4, the J gene TRBJ1-1; the D is unclear. V lost 1 base to trimming and J lost 0 bases, with 4 bases between them. The germline V gene encodes CDR1 SGHNT and CDR2 YYREEE (reference sequence). This CDR3 comprises 13 residues.

Written as DNA, the CDR3 is TGTGCCAGCAGCTTAGATATGTTTGGTTTGGCTCACGGGACTAATGAAAAACTGTTTTTT. This translates into CASSLDMFGLAHGTNEKLFF. The rearrangement links TRBV11-2 to TRBJ1-4; D uncertain. The CDR3 covers 20 residues. CDR1 is SGHAT and CDR2 is FQNNGV in the germline V gene. V was shortened by 0 bases and J by 2 bases, with 22 bases between the two germline ends.

The chain is built from TRBV11-2 and TRBJ2-1, with 7 bases fitting TRBD1. Germline V gene sequence: CDR1 SGHAT, CDR2 FQNNGV. The CDR3 loop spans 14 amino acids. V lost 1 base and J lost 10; bases outside the gene matches: 7. CDR3: CASSLVTGIREQFF. The CDR3 bases are TGTGCCAGCAGCTTAGTGACAGGGATTAGGGAGCAGTTCTTC.

The V call is TRBV9, the J call TRBJ1-2, with 8 nucleotides matching TRBD1. From germline, CDR1 is SGDLS and CDR2 YYNGEE. CDR3 length: 15 amino acids. V was clipped by 3 bases and J by 0 bases; unmatched bases: 4. The chain's CDR3 is CASSGGQGANYGYTF. CDR3 in DNA: TGTGCCAGCAGCGGAGGACAGGGCGCTAACTATGGCTACACCTTC.

J is TRBJ2-7 and V is TRBV11-1, with 7 positions matching TRBD2. V lost 1 base to trimming and J lost 1 base; unmatched junction nucleotides: 13. The CDR3 runs 18 residues. Germline assignment: CDR1 SGHAT and CDR2 FQDESV (reference sequence). CDR3 nucleotides: TGTGCCAGCAGCTTAGGGACTTACAGCGGGAAAGCGTCCTACGAGCAGTACTTC. It yields the protein CASSLGTYSGKASYEQYF.

V gene TRBV27 combines with J gene TRBJ2-5; D unresolved. Germline CDR1 and CDR2: MNHEY and SMNVEV (reference sequence). The V gene lost 3 bases and the J gene lost 2 bases, with 7 bases spanning the gap. The CDR3 is made up of 13 amino acids. The CDR3 sequence: CASSLWQQETQYF. DNA of the CDR3: TGTGCCAGCAGTTTGTGGCAGCAAGAGACCCAGTACTTC.

J is TRBJ2-1 and V is TRBV5-1; D possibly corresponds to TRBD2 (5 bases). V lost 0 bases, J lost 0 bases, and 10 bases lay in between. The CDR3 runs 16 residues. From germline, CDR1 is SGHRS and CDR2 YFSETQ. This chain's CDR3 is CASSLEAVTSYNEQFF. The DNA for the CDR3 is TGCGCCAGCAGCTTGGAAGCGGTGACCTCCTACAATGAGCAGTTCTTC. Using reference TRBV5-1 and TRBJ2-1 for the parts outside the CDR3, the full variable domain is KAGVTQTPRYLIKTRGQQVTLSCSPISGHRSVSWYQQTPGQGLQFLFEYFSETQRNKGNFPGRFSGRQFSNSRSEMNVSTLELGDSALYLCASSLEAVTSYNEQFFGPGTRLTVL.

V and J are TRBV5-6 and TRBJ1-5; D gene ambiguous. With 2 bases removed from V and 7 bases from J, the gap between germline ends came to 7 bases. This CDR3 comprises 12 residues. The germline gives CDR1 SGHDT, CDR2 YYEEEE. This CDR3 reads CASSFSPQPQHF. CDR3 nucleotide sequence: TGTGCCAGCAGCTTCTCCCCGCAGCCCCAGCATTTT.

The chain uses TRBV6-5 and TRBJ2-1; D remains ambiguous. The germline V gene encodes CDR1 MNHEY and CDR2 SVGAGI. The CDR3 is 12 amino acids. V was trimmed by 5 bases and J by 10 bases, leaving 12 bases between them. The CDR3 sequence is CASSPTPREQFF. In DNA, the CDR3 is TGTGCCAGCAGTCCCACCCCTAGGGAGCAGTTCTTC.

This chain connects TRBV2 to TRBJ1-2, with a possible D match to TRBD1 (5 bases). Germline V gives CDR1 SNHLY, CDR2 FYNNEI. Trimming stripped 3 bases from V and 3 bases from J, with 17 bases between. The CDR3 runs to 16 residues. The CDR3: CASSDLASRVHYGYTF. The CDR3 DNA reads TGTGCCAGCAGTGATTTGGCTTCCAGGGTCCACTATGGCTACACCTTC.

J is TRBJ2-3 and V is TRBV29-1, with TRBD2 matching 10 bases. V shed 3 bases, J shed 8 bases, and the junction held 11 bases outside the gene matches. The germline V gene encodes CDR1 SQVTM and CDR2 ANQGSEA. The CDR3 is made up of 15 amino acids. The CDR3 protein is CSVERLAGELGTQYF. DNA for the CDR3: TGCAGCGTTGAGAGGCTAGCGGGAGAGTTAGGTACGCAGTATTTT.

The genes are TRBV11-3 and TRBJ2-1; tentatively, D is TRBD1 (6 bases). This CDR3 is built from 16 residues. Germline-derived CDR1 and CDR2 are SGHNT and YENEEA. Trimming stripped 0 bases from V and 3 bases from J, with 12 bases between. The CDR3 region has the DNA TGTGCCAGCAGCTTAGATATCACAGGGAACTACAATGAGCAGTTCTTC. Translation: CASSLDITGNYNEQFF.

The chain couples TRBV28 to TRBJ2-5, with D unresolved. V gave up 5 bases and J gave up 0 bases, with 16 bases separating them. The CDR3 runs to 16 residues. CDR1 is MDHEN and CDR2 is SYDVKM in the germline V gene. Here the CDR3 DNA reads TGTGCCAGCAGTCCAAAGGTGTTGGGTTACCAAGAGACCCAGTACTTC. This sequence encodes CASSPKVLGYQETQYF.